These 6 T cell receptor beta chains originate from one sample sequenced in a study of Ad26.COV2.S vaccination and SARS-CoV-2 variants (dated by TCRdb to the early 2020s). The receptor library was made with the immunoSEQ multiplex PCR assay. As stored in TCRdb, this immuneACCESS dataset retains in-frame rearrangements with V and J assigned. A fraction of the clones does not appear; measured against another copy, unresolved V genes explain less than half of the discrepancy, and the remainder lacks a known reason. The sample table contains about 380,000 clones; only one count was recorded for roughly four fifths of them. The ten most abundant clones make up about 7.4% of the sample. The treatment or condition label corresponds to: 19 received Ad26.COV2.S at low or high dose, single or two shots; 5 received placebo; per-sample allocation not given. For vaccine and placebo recipients, the sequenced repertoires came from samples collected on day 63 after the first injection.

The sequences come from peripheral blood, collected in a trial of Ad26.COV2.S vaccine versus placebo. These receptors were obtained from a person aged 18 to 65 who received the Ad26.COV2.S COVID-19 vaccine or a placebo.

The chain recombines TRBV9 with TRBJ2-5; D may be TRBD2 (5 bases). Germline values: CDR1 SGDLS, CDR2 YYNGEE. Trimming pared 5 bases from V and 2 bases from J, leaving 10 bases between. The CDR3 has 13 residues. The CDR3 region is CASSGSDQETQYF. CDR3 in DNA: TGTGCCAGCAGTGGGAGCGATCAAGAGACCCAGTACTTC.

V usage is TRBV27 and J usage is TRBJ2-7, with a weak D call TRBD1 (5 bases). Per the germline V gene, CDR1 is MNHEY and CDR2 is SMNVEV (reference sequence). This CDR3 comprises 14 residues. Trimming cost V 4 bases and J 0 bases, with 10 bases left between them. CDR3 coding DNA: TGTGCCAGCAGTTCCCGGACATTCTCCTACGAGCAGTACTTC. Residues: CASSSRTFSYEQYF.

J is TRBJ1-1 and V is TRBV30; no definite D call. V dropped 2 bases and J dropped 0 bases, with 7 bases sitting between them. The CDR3 is 13 amino acids. CDR1 is GTSNPN and CDR2 is SVGIG in the germline V gene (reference sequence). The CDR3 sequence: CAWSLQLNTEAFF. The DNA of the CDR3 is TGTGCCTGGAGTCTACAGCTGAACACTGAAGCTTTCTTT.

The V and J genes are TRBV19 and TRBJ1-2; D is unresolved. CDR1 is LNHDA, CDR2 SQIVND, per germline (reference sequence). Deletions cut 5 bases from V and 1 base from J, with 14 bases between. The CDR3 extends over 15 amino acids. The CDR3 nucleotides read TGTGCCAGTAGTCCCCGAGCGGGGTATAACTATGGCTACACCTTC. It is translated as CASSPRAGYNYGYTF.

The V call is TRBV18, the J call TRBJ1-4; no firm D call. The CDR3 contains 14 residues. V lost 3 bases and J lost 8, with 13 bases in between. Looked up from germline, CDR1 is KGHSH and CDR2 is LQKENI. CDR3 sequence reads: CASSPSGLGEKLFF. The CDR3 DNA reads as TGTGCCAGCTCACCGTCCGGCCTCGGGGAAAAACTGTTTTTT.

The V call is TRBV11-3, the J call TRBJ2-6; no clear D gene. The CDR3 totals 15 residues. Germline values: CDR1 SGHNT, CDR2 YENEEA. V gave up 6 bases and J gave up 0 bases, with 9 bases separating them. CDR3 sequence (DNA): TGTGCCAGCAGTCAAGACCGCTCTGGGGCCAACGTCCTGACTTTC. As protein: CASSQDRSGANVLTF.